The clone carrying this T cell receptor (beta chain) ranks as medium-sized (0.01 to 0.1%). Trimming pared 3 bases from V and 1 base from J, leaving 10 bases between. Germline CDR1 SGHRS, CDR2 YFSETQ. The CDR3 is made up of 14 amino acids. The entry originates in a study of neurological immune-mediated disorders. Each CDR3 protein is one row after TCRdb ran MiXCR on the 5' RACE reads. The sample lists about 50,000 distinct CDR3 sequences; approximately 10% were seen once. The chain has TRBV5-1 and TRBJ1-1; no definite D call. The sequence came from a man aged 70-80 years with HTLV-1-associated myelopathy (HAM/TSP). The specimen sequenced was PBMCs. The CDR3 reads CASSWAFGNTEAFF. The DNA of the CDR3 is TGCGCCAGCAGCTGGGCTTTTGGGAACACTGAAGCTTTCTTT.